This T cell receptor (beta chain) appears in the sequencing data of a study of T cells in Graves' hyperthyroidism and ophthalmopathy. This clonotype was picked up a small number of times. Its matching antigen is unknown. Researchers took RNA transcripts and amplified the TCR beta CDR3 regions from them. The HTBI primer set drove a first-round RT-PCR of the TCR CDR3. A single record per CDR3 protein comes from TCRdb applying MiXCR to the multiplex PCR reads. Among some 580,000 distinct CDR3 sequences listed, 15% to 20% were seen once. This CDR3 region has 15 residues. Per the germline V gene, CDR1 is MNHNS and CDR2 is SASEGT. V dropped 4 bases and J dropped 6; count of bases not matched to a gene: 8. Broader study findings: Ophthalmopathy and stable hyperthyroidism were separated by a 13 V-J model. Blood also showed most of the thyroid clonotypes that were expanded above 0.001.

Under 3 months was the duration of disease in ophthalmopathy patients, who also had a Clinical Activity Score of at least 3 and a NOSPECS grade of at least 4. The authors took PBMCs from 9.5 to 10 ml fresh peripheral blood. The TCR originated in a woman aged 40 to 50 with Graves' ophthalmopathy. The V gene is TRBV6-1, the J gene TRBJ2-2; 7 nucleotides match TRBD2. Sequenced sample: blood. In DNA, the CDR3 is TGTGCCAGCAGTGGAGGACTAGGGACTGCCGGGGAGCTGTTTTTT. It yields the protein CASSGGLGTAGELFF.